The 18 T cell receptor beta chains below were found in one sample sequenced in a study of blood T cells in healthy people across ages (dated by TCRdb to between 2014 and 2016). The library was generated by 5' RACE. TCRdb names Illumina HiSeq 2500 as the instrument used. A second PCR of about 7 to 12 cycles was run with a J-beta primer mix and a sample-barcoded 5' primer. The public reads were reanalyzed by TCRdb: fastp trimming at Q25, MiXCR alignment, in-frame beta chains only. When rows share a CDR3 protein, they turn into one entry using the most common DNA and genes. The sample table holds fewer than 950,000 distinct CDR3 sequences, of which approximately 53% were seen once. The ten largest account for about 38% of the sample. Material for sequencing was blood. The source of these receptors is a man at least 80 years old in good health.

This chain uses TRBV5-5 with TRBJ2-7; D unclear. The DNA end favors TRBJ2-5, so the J call may be wrong. The CDR3 has 13 residues. Germline assignment: CDR1 SGHKS and CDR2 YYEKEE (reference sequence). The CDR3 spells CASRDLGQETQYF. As DNA, the CDR3 is TGTGCCAGCAGAGATCTGGGGCAAGAGACCCAGTACTTC.

This chain connects TRBV2 to TRBJ2-4; 9 bases match TRBD2. Germline trimming cut 6 bases from V and 8 bases from J; bases unmatched to any gene: 11. The CDR3 runs 15 residues. CDR1 is SNHLY and CDR2 is FYNNEI in the germline V gene. CDR3 sequence reads: CASSKGLARGDIQYF. The CDR3 DNA reads as TGTGCCAGCAGCAAGGGACTAGCTAGAGGAGACATTCAGTACTTC.

The V and J genes are TRBV2 and TRBJ2-1; D gene uncertain. CDR3 size: 11 residues. The germline CDR1 and CDR2 sequences are SNHLY and FYNNEI. V lost 7 bases and J lost 5, with 6 bases in between. CDR3 residues: CASKGNNEQFF. CDR3 nucleotide sequence: TGTGCCAGCAAAGGGAACAATGAGCAGTTCTTC. Full variable domain (missing parts from reference TRBV2 and TRBJ2-1): EPEVTQTPSHQVTQMGQEVILRCVPISNHLYFYWYRQILGQKVEFLVSFYNNEISEKSEIFDDQFSVERPDGSNFTLKIRSTKLEDSAMYFCASKGNNEQFFGPGTRLTVL.

This clonotype occurred a few times. DNA of the CDR3: TGTGCCAGCCCAAACAGGGCGCGTGGCTACACCTTC. Protein product: CASPNRARGYTF. V gene TRBV21-1 combines with J gene TRBJ1-2; no check of the table's D call, TRBD1, against the DNA was made. TRBV21-1 counts as a pseudogene. The CDR3 length is 12 residues.

This chain connects TRBV3-1 to TRBJ2-1; 14 bases match TRBD2. Germline-derived CDR1 and CDR2 are LGHDT and YNNKEL (reference sequence). Losses at the gene ends were 3 bases for V and 4 bases for J; bases not matched to a gene: 2. The CDR3 is made up of 16 amino acids. In DNA, the CDR3 is TGTGCCAGCAGCCACCGACTAGCGGGAGGGTACAATGAGCAGTTCTTC. This encodes CASSHRLAGGYNEQFF.

The rearrangement links TRBV4-1 to TRBJ2-7; TRBD1 agrees at 7 bases. V dropped 1 base and J dropped 0; count of bases not matched to a gene: 6. Germline CDR1 and CDR2: MGHRA and YSYEKL. The CDR3 extends over 16 amino acids. Here the CDR3 DNA reads TGCGCCAGCAGCCAAGCGATGACAGGGTCCTCCTACGAGCAGTACTTC. It yields the protein CASSQAMTGSSYEQYF.

This clonotype has a handful of counts. This chain connects TRBV2 to TRBJ2-7; tentative D call: TRBD2 (6 bases). The germline V gene has CDR1 SNHLY and CDR2 FYNNEI. Trimming stripped 7 bases from V and 1 base from J, with 17 bases between. The CDR3 consists of 15 residues. CDR3: CASKSLAGPSYEQYF. CDR3 nucleotide sequence: TGTGCCAGCAAGTCGCTGGCGGGACCATCCTACGAGCAGTACTTC.

As regards this clonotype: The junction departs from the called germline gene at one end, perhaps through a read error. The chain uses TRBV5-1 and TRBJ2-1; TRBD2 agrees at 10 bases. CDR3 length equals 16 residues. Per the germline V gene, CDR1 is SGHRS and CDR2 is YFSETQ. The CDR3 bases are TGCGCCAGCAGTTTGGGCTGGACTAGCGGATACAATGAGCAGTTCTTC. Protein sequence: CASSLGWTSGYNEQFF.

This clonotype was seen once. The chain recombines TRBV4-2 with TRBJ2-3; the D call may be TRBD1 or TRBD2 (5 bases each). Trimming pared 0 bases from V and 14 bases from J, leaving 15 bases between. The germline V gene has CDR1 LGHNA and CDR2 YNFKEQ. CDR3 length: 13 residues. CDR3 loop: CASSQDLRGYAYF. The CDR3 region has the DNA TGTGCCAGCAGCCAAGATCTGAGGGGATACGCGTATTTT.

This clonotype was counted a few times. The gene calls are TRBV20-1 and TRBJ2-7; D is undetermined. In germline, CDR1 is DFQATT, CDR2 SNEGSKA (reference sequence). This CDR3 is 13 amino acids long. The ends were cut back, 1 base at V and 0 bases at J, with 7 bases in the middle. DNA of the CDR3: TGCAGTGCTAGAGGCCAGAGCTCCTACGAGCAGTACTTC. Protein: CSARGQSSYEQYF.

The V call is TRBV20-1, the J call TRBJ2-7; D remains unclear. Looked up from germline, CDR1 is DFQATT and CDR2 is SNEGSKA (reference sequence). The CDR3 extends over 13 amino acids. V shed 6 bases and J shed 2 bases, with 14 bases lying between them. The CDR3 DNA sequence: TGCAGTGCCTCGTGGGCGCAAGCCTACGAGCAGTACTTC. Translating gives CSASWAQAYEQYF.

The V gene is TRBV18, the J gene TRBJ2-3; D may be TRBD1 or TRBD2 (5 bases each). CDR3 length: 15 amino acids. CDR1 is KGHSH and CDR2 is LQKENI in the germline V gene. Trimming pared 2 bases from V and 2 bases from J, leaving 11 bases between. The CDR3 DNA reads TGTGCCAGCTCACCAAGAGGGGCTCCCACAGATACGCAGTATTTT. Residues: CASSPRGAPTDTQYF.

Of note for this clonotype: One end of the junction varies from germline; a read error may be responsible. This chain joins TRBV18 and TRBJ2-3; the D gene is possibly TRBD1 (5 bases). CDR1 is KGHSH, CDR2 LQKENI, per germline. The CDR3 has 14 amino acids. The CDR3 DNA reads TGTGCCAGCCCACCCCCGACAGTTCGGGATACGCAGTATTTT. This encodes CASPPPTVRDTQYF.

This clonotype was counted only a few times. The CDR3 here is CASSQGIQGYTF. CDR3 coding DNA: TGTGCCAGCAGCCAAGGTATTCAGGGCTACACCTTC. The chain couples TRBV3-1 to TRBJ1-2; D is unclear. CDR1 is LGHDT and CDR2 is YNNKEL in the germline V gene (reference sequence). Trimming stripped 1 base from V and 8 bases from J, with 8 bases between. The CDR3 sequence is 12 residues long.

This clonotype was picked up a small number of times. The DNA for the CDR3 is TGCAGCGTTGGACTAGCAGGGATGCATGAGCAGTTCTTC. This translates into CSVGLAGMHEQFF. The rearrangement links TRBV29-1 to TRBJ2-1; 7 nucleotides line up with TRBD2. The CDR3 totals 13 residues. Germline loops: CDR1 SQVTM, CDR2 ANQGSEA. The V and J ends lost 4 bases and 8 bases, in that order; junction bases with no gene match: 8.

The CDR3 here is CASSPSRSGLAGVAYEQYF. CDR3 DNA: TGCGCCAGCAGCCCCTCCCGTTCGGGACTAGCGGGAGTGGCCTACGAGCAGTACTTC. The chain has TRBV5-1 and TRBJ2-7; 14 positions agree with TRBD2. Germline V lookup: CDR1 SGHRS, CDR2 YFSETQ. The V and J ends lost 4 bases and 2 bases, in that order; junction bases with no gene match: 14. The CDR3 spans 19 residues. Full variable domain (remainder filled in from reference TRBV5-1 and TRBJ2-7): KAGVTQTPRYLIKTRGQQVTLSCSPISGHRSVSWYQQTPGQGLQFLFEYFSETQRNKGNFPGRFSGRQFSNSRSEMNVSTLELGDSALYLCASSPSRSGLAGVAYEQYFGPGTRLTVT.

The chain combines TRBV20-1 with TRBJ2-7; tentatively, D is TRBD1 or TRBD2 (5 bases each). This CDR3 has 13 amino acids. CDR1 is DFQATT and CDR2 is SNEGSKA in the germline V gene (reference sequence). The ends were cut back, 6 bases at V and 2 bases at J, with 14 bases in the middle. The CDR3 here is CSAPGPVTYEQYF. The CDR3 nucleotides are TGCAGTGCGCCGGGACCGGTCACCTACGAGCAGTACTTC.

A few counts support this clonotype. The chain recombines TRBV27 with TRBJ2-7, with 7 bases aligning to TRBD1. The J call may be wrong; the DNA end is better matched by TRBJ2-5. CDR1 is MNHEY, CDR2 SMNVEV, per germline (reference sequence). The CDR3 runs to 13 residues. The CDR3 region has the DNA TGTGCCAGCAGTTCAGCAGGGGGAGAGACCCAGTACTTC. Amino acids: CASSSAGGETQYF.